The sequence of this TCR beta chain was determined in a study of blood T cell repertoires in COVID-19. Clones were read by immunoSEQ multiplex PCR, and TCRdb kept only the in-frame ones, dropping some. The sample has some 300,000 clones, around 92% seen once. This CDR3 has 18 amino acids. This TCR derives from a woman aged 50 to 60 who had been exposed to COVID-19. The chain employs TRBV21-1 and TRBJ2-5; the table's TRBD1 call for D was not verified on the DNA. TRBV21-1 is listed as a pseudogene. Sequenced: PBMCs or T cells enriched from blood (not recorded which). CDR3 DNA sequence: TGTGCCAGCAGCGATCCGGGACAGGAGTTCAAATGCCGGGAGACCCAGTACTTC. Translating gives CASSDPGQEFKCRETQYF.